This T cell receptor beta chain was found in a study of beta chain features in type 1 diabetes. Study-wide points: PCR may have favored shorter templates equally in patients and controls. The study found that naive, central memory and Treg TCRB repertoires appeared more similar in patients than in healthy donors.

The sequenced template was cDNA made from the entire isolated RNA. Clones were read by immunoSEQ multiplex PCR, and TCRdb kept only the in-frame ones, dropping some. The top ten clones hold 0.023% of a sample with 810,000 or so clones, 17% of them seen once. The germline CDR1 and CDR2 sequences are MDHEN and SYDVKM. Trimming removed 10 bases from V and 0 bases from J, with 16 bases in between. The length of the CDR3 is 16 residues. In the case of this clone: What it recognizes is unknown.

The clonotype comes from a young woman in good health. The sequenced sample consisted of naive CD4+ T cells from blood. The rearrangement links TRBV28 to TRBJ2-6, with a possible D match to TRBD1 (6 bases). The CDR3 DNA is TGTGCCACCCCACTGGGGGCCCCCTCTGGGGCCAACGTCCTGACTTTC. It yields the protein CATPLGAPSGANVLTF.